This is a list of T cell receptor beta chains from one sample in a study of OX40 agonist ivuxolimab in advanced cancers. Repertoires were generated with immunoSEQ multiplex PCR, while TCRdb's copy carries only in-frame clones and drops some. Of more than 50,000 clones detected, approximately 84% appear once; the ten largest clones hold about 13%. The material sequenced was CD4+ or CD8+ T cells sorted from blood, taken in a trial of the OX40 agonist ivuxolimab. These receptors all stem from an adult with an advanced solid tumor such as melanoma, head and neck, liver or kidney cancer. CDR3s include the opening cysteine and the closing phenylalanine or tryptophan. The D gene is left open where the match is weak. Clone size is stated in some rows and not others, as once, few, many or a class when expanded.

CDR3aa	CDR3nt	d_gene	j_gene	v_gene	abundance
CASSSPWQPQHF	TGTGCCAGCAGTTCCCCCTGGCAGCCCCAGCATTTT	NA	TRBJ1-5	TRBV28	NA
CAISESMRSEQYF	TGTGCCATCAGTGAGTCGATGAGGTCAGAGCAGTACTTC	NA	TRBJ2-7	TRBV10-3	NA
CSVEGRLNTEAFF	TGCAGCGTTGAGGGACGGCTGAACACTGAAGCTTTCTTT	NA	TRBJ1-1	TRBV29-1	few
CASSAGQGGAKNIQYF	TGTGCCAGCAGTGCGGGACAGGGGGGAGCCAAAAACATTCAGTACTTC	TRBD1	TRBJ2-4	TRBV25-1	NA
CASSRPTGPRGEQYF	TGTGCCAGCAGCCGCCCTACAGGGCCTCGAGGCGAGCAGTACTTC	NA	TRBJ2-7	TRBV7-2	NA
CASSLSGGRTDTQYF	TGTGCCAGCAGCCTAAGCGGAGGCCGCACAGATACGCAGTATTTT	NA	TRBJ2-3	TRBV9	NA
CASRGGSTDTQYF	TGTGCCTCCCGGGGGGGTAGCACAGATACGCAGTATTTT	TRBD2	TRBJ2-3	TRBV9	NA
CASSTLEYSPYGYTF	TGTGCCAGTAGCACCTTGGAGTATTCCCCCTATGGCTACACCTTC	NA	TRBJ1-2	TRBV19	NA
CASSEGTGVFYGYTF	TGTGCCAGCAGTGAAGGGACAGGGGTCTTCTATGGCTACACCTTC	TRBD1	TRBJ1-2	TRBV6-1	NA
CATGTSGGQETQYF	TGTGCCACCGGGACTAGCGGGGGGCAAGAGACCCAGTACTTC	TRBD2	TRBJ2-5	TRBV6-1	NA
CASNPFRGGSTEAFF	TGCGCCAGCAACCCCTTCCGGGGGGGGAGTACTGAAGCTTTCTTT	NA	TRBJ1-1	TRBV5-1	NA
CASSLAPGQNQPQHF	TGTGCCAGCAGCTTAGCACCAGGACAAAATCAGCCCCAGCATTTT	NA	TRBJ1-5	TRBV7-2	NA
CASSSGFGDLETQYF	TGTGCCAGCAGTTCAGGTTTTGGCGACCTGGAGACCCAGTACTTC	NA	TRBJ2-5	TRBV7-6	NA
CASSPLGLSSGSNEQFF	TGTGCCAGCAGCCCCTTGGGTTTGTCTAGCGGGAGTAATGAGCAGTTCTTC	TRBD2	TRBJ2-1	TRBV7-2	NA
CASSPPGGGYNEQFF	TGTGCCAGCAGTCCCCCGGGGGGAGGGTACAATGAGCAGTTCTTC	TRBD2	TRBJ2-1	TRBV7-2	NA
CASSQDRYNEQFF	TGTGCCAGCAGCCAAGATAGGTACAATGAGCAGTTCTTC	NA	TRBJ2-1	TRBV14	NA
CASKSRQGEAYGYTF	TGTGCCAGCAAGTCGAGACAGGGGGAGGCTTATGGCTACACCTTC	TRBD1	TRBJ1-2	TRBV6-6	once
CASSLWLLEANVLTF	TGTGCCAGCAGCTTGTGGCTACTGGAGGCCAACGTCCTGACTTTC	NA	TRBJ2-6	TRBV5-5	NA
CAWSVPLGENQPQHF	TGTGCCTGGAGTGTACCTCTGGGGGAGAATCAGCCCCAGCATTTT	NA	TRBJ1-5	TRBV30	NA
CASSPLGAGNIQYF	TGTGCCAGCTCACCACTGGGGGCCGGAAACATTCAGTACTTC	NA	TRBJ2-4	TRBV18	NA
CASSLTGTPTDTQYF	TGTGCCAGCAGCTTGACCGGGACACCCACAGATACGCAGTATTTT	NA	TRBJ2-3	TRBV7-3	NA
CATSREVSLRETQYF	TGTGCCACCAGCAGAGAGGTCAGTCTCAGAGAGACCCAGTACTTC	NA	TRBJ2-5	TRBV15	NA
CASSQDRIGNQPQHF	TGTGCCAGCAGCCAAGATCGGATCGGCAATCAGCCCCAGCATTTT	NA	TRBJ1-5	TRBV4-2	once
CASSEQGADQPQHF	TGTGCCAGTAGCGAACAGGGGGCGGATCAGCCCCAGCATTTT	TRBD1	TRBJ1-5	TRBV19	NA
CATQVGGMGTYEQYF	TGTGCCACTCAAGTCGGCGGAATGGGGACCTACGAGCAGTACTTC	NA	TRBJ2-7	TRBV6-6	once
CASSGGGQVGSPLHF	TGTGCCAGCAGTGGGGGTGGACAGGTCGGGTCACCCCTCCACTTT	TRBD1	TRBJ1-6	TRBV6-1	NA
CASSVGQGRVSSYNEQFF	TGTGCCAGTAGTGTGGGACAGGGGCGGGTTAGCTCCTACAATGAGCAGTTCTTC	TRBD1	TRBJ2-1	TRBV19	NA
CASSLVHSGNYEQYF	TGTGCCAGCAGCTTAGTGCATTCGGGGAACTACGAGCAGTACTTC	NA	TRBJ2-7	TRBV11-2	NA
CASSGGLAGTPGTDTQYF	TGTGCCAGTAGTGGGGGACTAGCGGGGACACCCGGCACAGATACGCAGTATTTT	TRBD2	TRBJ2-3	TRBV19	NA